This T cell receptor beta chain was observed in a study of spatial heterogeneity in lung cancer. Study-level findings and limits: Expanded alpha and beta TCR counts within tumors tracked tumor mutation counts.

TCRdb passed the 5' RACE reads through MiXCR, listing each CDR3 protein once. This repertoire shows 15,000 or so distinct CDR3 sequences, approximately 4.5% found once; its top ten account for 15% to 20%. The V gene's germline CDR1 is KGHDR and CDR2 SFDVKD. V shed 1 base and J 7 bases; nucleotides not matched to a gene: 5. This CDR3 region has 15 residues. As to time point: sample taken at primary tumor resection. Comments on this clonotype: Its specificity is unknown. The size of this beta chain means little, since it is a stray read in a library made for alpha chains.

The specimen was lung tumor tissue, collected at surgery. The TCR sequence derives from a female donor with early-stage non-small cell lung cancer. The chain combines TRBV24-1 with TRBJ2-1, with TRBD1 matching over 8 bases. The CDR3 loop reads CATSDFGRGHNEQFF. CDR3 DNA sequence: TGTGCCACCAGTGATTTCGGCAGGGGGCATAATGAGCAGTTCTTC.